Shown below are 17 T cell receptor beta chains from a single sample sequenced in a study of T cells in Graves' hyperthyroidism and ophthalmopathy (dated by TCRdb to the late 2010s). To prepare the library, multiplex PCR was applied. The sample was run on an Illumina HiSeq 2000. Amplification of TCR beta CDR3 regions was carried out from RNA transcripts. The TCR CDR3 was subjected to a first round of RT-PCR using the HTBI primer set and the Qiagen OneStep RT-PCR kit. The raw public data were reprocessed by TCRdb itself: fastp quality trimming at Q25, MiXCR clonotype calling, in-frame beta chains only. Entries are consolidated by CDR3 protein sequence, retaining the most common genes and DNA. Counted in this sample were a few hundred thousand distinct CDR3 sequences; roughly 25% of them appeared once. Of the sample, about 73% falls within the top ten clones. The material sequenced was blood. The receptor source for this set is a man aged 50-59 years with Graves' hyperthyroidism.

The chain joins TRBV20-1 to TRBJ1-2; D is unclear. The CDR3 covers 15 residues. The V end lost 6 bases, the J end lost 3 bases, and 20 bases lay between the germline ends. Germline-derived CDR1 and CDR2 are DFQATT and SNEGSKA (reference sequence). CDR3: CSATTPAGTYYGYTF. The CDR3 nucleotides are TGCAGTGCAACAACCCCGGCGGGTACCTACTATGGCTACACCTTC.

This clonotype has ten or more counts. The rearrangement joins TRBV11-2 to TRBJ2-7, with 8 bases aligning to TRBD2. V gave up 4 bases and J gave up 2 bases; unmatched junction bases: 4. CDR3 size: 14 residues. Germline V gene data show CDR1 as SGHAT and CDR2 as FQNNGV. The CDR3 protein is CASSSVAGPYEQYF. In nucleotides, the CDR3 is TGTGCCAGCAGCTCCGTAGCGGGACCCTACGAGCAGTACTTC. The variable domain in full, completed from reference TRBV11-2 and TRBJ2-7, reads EAGVAQSPRYKIIEKRQSVAFWCNPISGHATLYWYQQILGQGPKLLIQFQNNGVVDDSQLPKDRFSAERLKGVDSTLKIQPAKLEDSAVYLCASSSVAGPYEQYFGPGTRLTVT.

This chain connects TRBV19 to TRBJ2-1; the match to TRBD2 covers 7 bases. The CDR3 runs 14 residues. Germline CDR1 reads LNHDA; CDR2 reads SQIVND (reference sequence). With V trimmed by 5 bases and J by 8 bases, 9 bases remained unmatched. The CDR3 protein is CASSFGSSGDEQFF. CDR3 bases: TGTGCCAGTAGTTTCGGGTCTAGCGGCGATGAGCAGTTCTTC.

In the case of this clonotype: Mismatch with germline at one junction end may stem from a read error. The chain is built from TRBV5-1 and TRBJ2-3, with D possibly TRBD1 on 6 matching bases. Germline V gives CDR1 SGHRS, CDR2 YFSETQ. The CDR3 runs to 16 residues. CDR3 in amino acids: CASSRSDRFLADTQYF. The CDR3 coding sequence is TGTGCCAGCAGCAGAAGTGACAGGTTCTTGGCAGATACGCAGTATTTT.

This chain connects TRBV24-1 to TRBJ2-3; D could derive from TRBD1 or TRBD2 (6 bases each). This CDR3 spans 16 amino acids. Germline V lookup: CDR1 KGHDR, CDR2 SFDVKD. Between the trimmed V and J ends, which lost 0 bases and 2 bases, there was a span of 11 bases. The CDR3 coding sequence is TGTGCCACCAGTGATTTGTCCGGGGGCCTCACAGATACGCAGTATTTT. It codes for CATSDLSGGLTDTQYF.

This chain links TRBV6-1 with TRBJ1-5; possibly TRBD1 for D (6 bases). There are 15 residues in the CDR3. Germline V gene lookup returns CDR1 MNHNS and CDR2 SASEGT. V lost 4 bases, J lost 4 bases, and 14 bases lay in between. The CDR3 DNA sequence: TGTGCCAGCAGTGGCCCGGGACACCTTAATCAGCCCCAGCATTTT. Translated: CASSGPGHLNQPQHF.

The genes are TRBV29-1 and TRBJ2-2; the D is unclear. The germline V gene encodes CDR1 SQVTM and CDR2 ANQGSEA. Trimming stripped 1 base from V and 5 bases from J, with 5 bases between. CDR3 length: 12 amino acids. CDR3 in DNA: TGCAGCGTTGAAGTGGCGACCGGGGAGCTGTTTTTT. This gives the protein CSVEVATGELFF.

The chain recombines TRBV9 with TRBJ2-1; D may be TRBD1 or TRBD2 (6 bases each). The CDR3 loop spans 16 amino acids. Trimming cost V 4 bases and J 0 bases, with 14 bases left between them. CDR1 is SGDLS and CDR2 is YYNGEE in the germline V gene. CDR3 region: CASSLGGAGSYNEQFF. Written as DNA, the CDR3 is TGTGCCAGCAGCCTAGGGGGAGCGGGCTCCTACAATGAGCAGTTCTTC.

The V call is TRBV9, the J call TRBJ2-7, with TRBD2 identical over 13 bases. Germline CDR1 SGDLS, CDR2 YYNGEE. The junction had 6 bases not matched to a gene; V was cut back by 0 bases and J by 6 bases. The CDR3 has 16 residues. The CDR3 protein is CASSVGHGLAGAEQYF. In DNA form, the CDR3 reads TGTGCCAGCAGCGTAGGGCACGGACTAGCGGGAGCCGAGCAGTACTTC.

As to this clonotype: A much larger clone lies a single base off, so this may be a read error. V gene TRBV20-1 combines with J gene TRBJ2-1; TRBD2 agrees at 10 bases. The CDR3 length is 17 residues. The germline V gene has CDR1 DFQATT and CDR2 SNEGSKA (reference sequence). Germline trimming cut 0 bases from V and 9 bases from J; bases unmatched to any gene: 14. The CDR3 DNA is TGCAGTGCTAGAGATGCGGGTAGGACTAGCGGAAACACTGAGCAGTTCTTC. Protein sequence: CSARDAGRTSGNTEQFF.

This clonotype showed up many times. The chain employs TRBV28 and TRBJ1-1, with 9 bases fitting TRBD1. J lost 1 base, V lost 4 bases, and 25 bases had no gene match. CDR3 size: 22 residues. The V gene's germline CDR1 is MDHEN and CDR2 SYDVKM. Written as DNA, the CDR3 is TGTGCCAGCAGTTATCATCCCGGGACAGGGTATCCGGATACCCTTCGGAACACTGAAGCTTTCTTT. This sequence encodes CASSYHPGTGYPDTLRNTEAFF.

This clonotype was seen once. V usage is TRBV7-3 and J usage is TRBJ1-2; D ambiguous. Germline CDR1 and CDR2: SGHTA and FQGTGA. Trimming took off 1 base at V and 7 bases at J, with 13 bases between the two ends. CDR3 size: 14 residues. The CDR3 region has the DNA TGTGCCAGCAGCTTAAATAGCCGCCTTTCTGGCTACACCTTC. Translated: CASSLNSRLSGYTF. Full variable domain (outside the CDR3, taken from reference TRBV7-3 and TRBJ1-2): GAGVSQTPSNKVTEKGKYVELRCDPISGHTALYWYRQSLGQGPEFLIYFQGTGAADDSGLPNDRFFAVRPEGSVSTLKIQRTERGDSAVYLCASSLNSRLSGYTFGSGTRLTVV.

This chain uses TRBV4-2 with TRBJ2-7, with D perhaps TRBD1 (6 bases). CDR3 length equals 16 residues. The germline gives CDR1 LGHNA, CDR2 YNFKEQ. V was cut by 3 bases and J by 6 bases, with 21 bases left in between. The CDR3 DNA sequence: TGTGCCAGCAGCCAGAACCCGGGACAAATTCACTCCGAGCAGTACTTC. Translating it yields CASSQNPGQIHSEQYF.

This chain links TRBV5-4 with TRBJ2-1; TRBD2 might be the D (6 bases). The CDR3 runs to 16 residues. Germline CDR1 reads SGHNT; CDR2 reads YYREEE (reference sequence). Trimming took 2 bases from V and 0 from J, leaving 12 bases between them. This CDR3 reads CASSLPAAGSYNEQFF. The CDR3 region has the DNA TGTGCCAGCAGCTTACCTGCAGCGGGCTCCTACAATGAGCAGTTCTTC.

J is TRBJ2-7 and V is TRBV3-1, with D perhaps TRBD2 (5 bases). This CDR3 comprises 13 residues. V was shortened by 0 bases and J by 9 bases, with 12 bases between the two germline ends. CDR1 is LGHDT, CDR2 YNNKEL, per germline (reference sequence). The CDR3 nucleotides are TGTGCCAGCAGCCAAGATTCCGGGATCAGGCAGTACTTC. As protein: CASSQDSGIRQYF.

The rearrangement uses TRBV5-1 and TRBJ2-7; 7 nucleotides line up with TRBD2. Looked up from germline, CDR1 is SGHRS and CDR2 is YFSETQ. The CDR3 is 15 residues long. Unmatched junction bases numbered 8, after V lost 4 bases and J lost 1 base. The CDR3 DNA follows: TGCGCCAGCAGCGCGGTCCTAGCGGAGTCCTACGAGCAGTACTTC. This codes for CASSAVLAESYEQYF.

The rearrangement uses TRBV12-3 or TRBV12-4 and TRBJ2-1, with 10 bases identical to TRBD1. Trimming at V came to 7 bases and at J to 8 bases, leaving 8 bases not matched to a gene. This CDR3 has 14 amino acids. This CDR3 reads CASKKTGGGDEQFF. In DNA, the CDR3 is TGTGCCAGCAAAAAGACAGGGGGCGGGGATGAGCAGTTCTTC.